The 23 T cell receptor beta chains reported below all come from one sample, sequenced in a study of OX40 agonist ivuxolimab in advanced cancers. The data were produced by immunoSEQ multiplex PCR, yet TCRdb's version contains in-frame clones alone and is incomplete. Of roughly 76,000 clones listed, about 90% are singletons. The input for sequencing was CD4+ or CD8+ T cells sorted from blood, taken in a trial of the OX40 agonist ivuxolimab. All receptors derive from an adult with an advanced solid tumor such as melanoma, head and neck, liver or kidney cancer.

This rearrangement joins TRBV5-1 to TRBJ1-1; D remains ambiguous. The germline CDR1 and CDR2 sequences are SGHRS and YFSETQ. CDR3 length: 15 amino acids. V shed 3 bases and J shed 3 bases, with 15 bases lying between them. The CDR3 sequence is CASSWVEGVDTEAFF. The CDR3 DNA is TGCGCCAGCAGCTGGGTAGAGGGCGTCGACACTGAAGCTTTCTTT.

The CDR3 DNA reads TGTGCCAGCAGCTTAGGGACAGATTACCATTTT. As protein: CASSLGTDYHF. This rearrangement joins TRBV7-9 to TRBJ1-5; perhaps TRBD1 as D (6 bases). The CDR3 contains 11 residues. Per germline, CDR1 SEHNR and CDR2 FQNEAQ (reference sequence). V was trimmed by 1 base and J by 16 bases, leaving 11 bases between them.

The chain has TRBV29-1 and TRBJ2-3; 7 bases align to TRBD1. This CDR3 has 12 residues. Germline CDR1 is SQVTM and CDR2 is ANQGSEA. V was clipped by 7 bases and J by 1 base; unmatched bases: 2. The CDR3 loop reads CSDGQGTDTQYF. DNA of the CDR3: TGCAGCGATGGACAGGGCACAGATACGCAGTATTTT.

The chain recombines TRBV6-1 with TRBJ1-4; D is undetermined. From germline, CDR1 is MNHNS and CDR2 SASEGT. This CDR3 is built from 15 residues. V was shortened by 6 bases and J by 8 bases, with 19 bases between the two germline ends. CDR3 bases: TGTGCCAGCAGCCCTTGGGAGACCCTGGCCGAAAAACTGTTTTTT. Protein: CASSPWETLAEKLFF.

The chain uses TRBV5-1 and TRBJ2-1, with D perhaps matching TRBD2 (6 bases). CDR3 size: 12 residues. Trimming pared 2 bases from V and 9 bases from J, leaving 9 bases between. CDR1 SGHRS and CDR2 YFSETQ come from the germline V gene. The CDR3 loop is CASSFTSTEQFF. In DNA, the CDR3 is TGCGCCAGCAGCTTTACTAGCACTGAGCAGTTCTTC.

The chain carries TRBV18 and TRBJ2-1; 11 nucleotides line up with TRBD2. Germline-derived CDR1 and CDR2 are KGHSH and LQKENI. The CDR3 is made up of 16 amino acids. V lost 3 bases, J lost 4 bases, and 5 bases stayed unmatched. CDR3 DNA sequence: TGTGCCAGCTCACCCGTGGGACTAGCGGAGTACAATGAGCAGTTCTTC. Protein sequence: CASSPVGLAEYNEQFF. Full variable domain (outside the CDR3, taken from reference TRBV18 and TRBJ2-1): NAGVMQNPRHLVRRRGQEARLRCSPMKGHSHVYWYRQLPEEGLKFMVYLQKENIIDESGMPKERFSAEFPKEGPSILRIQQVVRGDSAAYFCASSPVGLAEYNEQFFGPGTRLTVL.

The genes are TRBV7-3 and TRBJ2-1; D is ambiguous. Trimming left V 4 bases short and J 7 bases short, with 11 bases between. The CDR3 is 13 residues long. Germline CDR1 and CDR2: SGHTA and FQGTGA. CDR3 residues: CASSYSSVNEQFF. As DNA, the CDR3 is TGTGCCAGCAGCTATAGTAGTGTAAATGAGCAGTTCTTC.

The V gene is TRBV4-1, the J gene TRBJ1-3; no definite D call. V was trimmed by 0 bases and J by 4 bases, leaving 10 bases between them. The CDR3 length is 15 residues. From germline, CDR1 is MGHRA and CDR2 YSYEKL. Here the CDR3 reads CASSQDRGYGNTIYF. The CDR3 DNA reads TGCGCCAGCAGCCAAGATCGTGGGTACGGAAACACCATATATTTT.

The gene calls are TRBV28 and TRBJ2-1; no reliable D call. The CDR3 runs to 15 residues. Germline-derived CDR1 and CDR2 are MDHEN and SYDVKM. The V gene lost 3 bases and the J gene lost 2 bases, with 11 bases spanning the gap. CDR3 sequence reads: CASSFDLGTYNEQFF. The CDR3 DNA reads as TGTGCCAGCAGTTTTGATTTAGGCACCTACAATGAGCAGTTCTTC.

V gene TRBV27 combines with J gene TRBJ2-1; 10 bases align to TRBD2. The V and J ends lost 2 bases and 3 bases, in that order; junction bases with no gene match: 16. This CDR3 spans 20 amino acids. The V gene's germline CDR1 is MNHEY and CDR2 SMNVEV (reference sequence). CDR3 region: CASSLTPLGSGGFYYNEQFF. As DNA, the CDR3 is TGTGCCAGCAGTTTAACCCCCCTCGGTAGCGGGGGGTTTTACTACAATGAGCAGTTCTTC.

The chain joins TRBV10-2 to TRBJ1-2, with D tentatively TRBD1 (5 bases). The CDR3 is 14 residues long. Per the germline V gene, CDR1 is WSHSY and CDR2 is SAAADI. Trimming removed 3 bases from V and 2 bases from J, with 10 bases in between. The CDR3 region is CASSEDGGNYGYTF. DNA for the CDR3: TGCGCCAGCAGTGAAGACGGGGGAAACTATGGCTACACCTTC.

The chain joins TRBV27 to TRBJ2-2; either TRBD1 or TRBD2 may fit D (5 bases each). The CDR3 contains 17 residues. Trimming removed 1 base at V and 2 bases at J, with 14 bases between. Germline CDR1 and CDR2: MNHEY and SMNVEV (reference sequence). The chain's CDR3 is CASSLYSGTVNTGELFF. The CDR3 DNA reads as TGTGCCAGCAGTTTATACTCCGGGACGGTAAACACCGGGGAGCTGTTTTTT.

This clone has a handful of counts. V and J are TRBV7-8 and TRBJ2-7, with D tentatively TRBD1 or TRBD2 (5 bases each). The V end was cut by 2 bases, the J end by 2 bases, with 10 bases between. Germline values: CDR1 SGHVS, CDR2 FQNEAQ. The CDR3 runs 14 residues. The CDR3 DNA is TGTGCCAGCAGCTTACGGGGCATAACCTACGAGCAGTACTTC. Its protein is CASSLRGITYEQYF.

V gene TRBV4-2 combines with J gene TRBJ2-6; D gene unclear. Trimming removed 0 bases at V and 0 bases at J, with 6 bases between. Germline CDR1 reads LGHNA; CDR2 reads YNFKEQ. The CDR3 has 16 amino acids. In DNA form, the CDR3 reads TGTGCCAGCAGCCAAGATGACACCTCTGGGGCCAACGTCCTGACTTTC. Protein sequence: CASSQDDTSGANVLTF.

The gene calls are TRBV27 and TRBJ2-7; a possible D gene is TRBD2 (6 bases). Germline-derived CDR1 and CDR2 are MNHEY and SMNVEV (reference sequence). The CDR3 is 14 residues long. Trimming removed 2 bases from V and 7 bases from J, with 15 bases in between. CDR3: CASSLGLEGREQYF. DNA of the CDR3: TGTGCCAGCAGTTTAGGTTTGGAGGGGCGGGAGCAGTACTTC.

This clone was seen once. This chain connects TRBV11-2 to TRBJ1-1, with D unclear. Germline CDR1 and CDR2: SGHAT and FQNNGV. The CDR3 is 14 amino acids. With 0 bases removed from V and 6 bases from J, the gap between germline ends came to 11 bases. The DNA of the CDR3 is TGTGCCAGCAGCTTAGAACCTCTCAACGCTGAAGCTTTCTTT. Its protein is CASSLEPLNAEAFF. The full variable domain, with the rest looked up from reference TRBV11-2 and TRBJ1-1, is EAGVAQSPRYKIIEKRQSVAFWCNPISGHATLYWYQQILGQGPKLLIQFQNNGVVDDSQLPKDRFSAERLKGVDSTLKIQPAKLEDSAVYLCASSLEPLNAEAFFGQGTRLTVV.

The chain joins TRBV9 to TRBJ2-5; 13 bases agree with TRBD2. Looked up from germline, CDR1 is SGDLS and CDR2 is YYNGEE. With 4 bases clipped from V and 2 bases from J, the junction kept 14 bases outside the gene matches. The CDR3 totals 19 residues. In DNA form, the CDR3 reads TGTGCCAGCAGCCCCACGGGTCAACTAGCGGGGGGGAAACAAGAGACCCAGTACTTC. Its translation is CASSPTGQLAGGKQETQYF.

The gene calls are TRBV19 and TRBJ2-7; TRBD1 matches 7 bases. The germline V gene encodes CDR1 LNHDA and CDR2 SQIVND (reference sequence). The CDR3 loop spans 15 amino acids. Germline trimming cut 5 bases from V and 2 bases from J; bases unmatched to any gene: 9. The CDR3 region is CASSDRDSLAYEQYF. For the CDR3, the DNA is TGTGCCAGTAGTGACCGGGACAGCCTTGCCTACGAGCAGTACTTC.

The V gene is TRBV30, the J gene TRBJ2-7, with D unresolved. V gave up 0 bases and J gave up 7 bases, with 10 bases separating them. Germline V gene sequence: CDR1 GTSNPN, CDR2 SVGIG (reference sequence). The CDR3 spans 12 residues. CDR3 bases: TGTGCCTGGAGTGTGGTCTATTTAGAGCAGTACTTC. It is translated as CAWSVVYLEQYF.

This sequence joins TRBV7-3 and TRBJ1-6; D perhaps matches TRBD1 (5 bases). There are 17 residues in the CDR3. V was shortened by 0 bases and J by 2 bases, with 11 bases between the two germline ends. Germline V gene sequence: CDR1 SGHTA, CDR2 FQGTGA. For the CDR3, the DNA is TGTGCCAGCAGCTTAACAGGGACTAGAACCTATAATTCACCCCTCCACTTT. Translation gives CASSLTGTRTYNSPLHF.

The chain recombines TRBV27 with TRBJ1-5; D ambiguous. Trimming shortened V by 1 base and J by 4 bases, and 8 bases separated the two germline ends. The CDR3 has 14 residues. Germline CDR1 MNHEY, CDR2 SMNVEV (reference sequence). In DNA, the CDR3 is TGTGCCAGCAGTTTATATTCGGGGAATCAGCCCCAGCATTTT. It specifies CASSLYSGNQPQHF.

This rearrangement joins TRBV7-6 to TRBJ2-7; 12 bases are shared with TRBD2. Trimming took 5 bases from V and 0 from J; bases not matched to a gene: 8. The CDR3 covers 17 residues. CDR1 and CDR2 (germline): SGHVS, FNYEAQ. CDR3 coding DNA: TGTGCCAGCAGCGTCGGACTAGCGGGGACTAGCTCCTACGAGCAGTACTTC. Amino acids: CASSVGLAGTSSYEQYF.

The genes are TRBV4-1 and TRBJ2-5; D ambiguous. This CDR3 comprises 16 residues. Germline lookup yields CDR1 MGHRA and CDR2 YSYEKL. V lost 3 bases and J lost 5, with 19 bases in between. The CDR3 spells CASSHPSGPLRETQYF. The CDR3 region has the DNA TGCGCCAGCAGCCACCCTTCCGGGCCTCTCCGGGAGACCCAGTACTTC.